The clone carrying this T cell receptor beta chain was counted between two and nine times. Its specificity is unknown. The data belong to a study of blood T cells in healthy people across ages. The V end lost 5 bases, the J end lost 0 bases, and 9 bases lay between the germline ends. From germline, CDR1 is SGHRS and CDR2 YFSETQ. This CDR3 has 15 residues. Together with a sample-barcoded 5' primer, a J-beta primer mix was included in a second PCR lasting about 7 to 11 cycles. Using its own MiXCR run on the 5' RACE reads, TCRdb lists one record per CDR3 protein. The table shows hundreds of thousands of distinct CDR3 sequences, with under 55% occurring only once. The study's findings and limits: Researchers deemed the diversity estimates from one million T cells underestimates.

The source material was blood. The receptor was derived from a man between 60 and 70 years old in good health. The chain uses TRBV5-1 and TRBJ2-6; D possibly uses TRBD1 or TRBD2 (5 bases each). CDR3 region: CASSGGDSGANVLTF. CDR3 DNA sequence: TGCGCCAGCAGTGGGGGAGACTCTGGGGCCAACGTCCTGACTTTC.